The present T cell receptor (beta chain) was sequenced within a study of CD8+CD57+ T cells in acquired aplastic anemia. Whoever was chosen for sequencing had shown CD8+CD57+ cell expansion by flow cytometry. This clonotype was picked up a small number of times. Researchers used genomic DNA as the template to profile TCR beta VDJ and CDR3. A single record per CDR3 protein comes from TCRdb applying MiXCR to the reads. The data contain around 200,000 distinct CDR3 sequences, 45% to 60% of them singletons. V lost 1 base to trimming and J lost 9 bases, with 10 bases between them. This CDR3 comprises 12 residues. Germline lookup yields CDR1 DFQATT and CDR2 SNEGSKA (reference sequence).

The receptor was isolated from a human donor with aplastic anemia. The chain links TRBV20-1 to TRBJ2-1; D not resolved. Sequencing was done on a sample of sorted CD4+, CD8+, or CD8+CD57+ T cells (not recorded which) from PBMCs. CDR3 residues: CSARGPAGEQFF. Here the CDR3 DNA reads TGCAGTGCTAGAGGCCCAGCTGGTGAGCAGTTCTTC.